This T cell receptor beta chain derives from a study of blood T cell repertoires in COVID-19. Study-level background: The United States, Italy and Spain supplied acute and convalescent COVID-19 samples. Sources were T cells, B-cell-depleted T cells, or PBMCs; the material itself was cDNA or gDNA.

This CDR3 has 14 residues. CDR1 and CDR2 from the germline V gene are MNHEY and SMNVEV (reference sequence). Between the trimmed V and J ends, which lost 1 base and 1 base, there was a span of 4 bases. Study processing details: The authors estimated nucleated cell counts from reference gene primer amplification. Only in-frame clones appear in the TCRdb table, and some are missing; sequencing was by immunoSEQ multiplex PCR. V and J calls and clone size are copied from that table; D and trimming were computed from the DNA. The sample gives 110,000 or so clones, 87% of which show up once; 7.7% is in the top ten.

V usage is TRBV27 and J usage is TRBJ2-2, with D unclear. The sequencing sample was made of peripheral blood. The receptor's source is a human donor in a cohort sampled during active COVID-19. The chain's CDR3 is CASSLFMNTGELFF. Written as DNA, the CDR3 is TGTGCCAGCAGTTTATTTATGAACACCGGGGAGCTGTTTTTT.